Below, one T cell receptor (beta chain) is given with its context. Its target is unknown. CDR1 is MNHEY, CDR2 SVGAGI, per germline. V lost 4 bases and J 5 bases, leaving 11 bases between the germline ends. The CDR3 loop spans 14 amino acids. These data belong to a study of CD8 T cells in ankylosing spondylitis. Whole-study results and caveats: A number of the motif variants had already been described in reactive arthritis synovial fluid and blood. A TCR beta motif of under ten highly homologous variants seemed to mark ankylosing spondylitis blood.

A single record per CDR3 protein comes from TCRdb applying MiXCR to the 5' RACE reads. The sample shows 700,000 to 1,000,000 distinct CDR3 sequences, 10% to 15% of them seen only once. This clonotype was sampled from a male donor with ankylosing spondylitis. Material: blood, either unsorted or a sorted T cell fraction (not recorded which). This chain uses TRBV6-5 with TRBJ1-4, with a possible D match to TRBD1 (5 bases). The CDR3 here is CASSWGSGNEKLFF. CDR3 bases: TGTGCCAGCAGTTGGGGGTCGGGAAATGAAAAACTGTTTTTT.